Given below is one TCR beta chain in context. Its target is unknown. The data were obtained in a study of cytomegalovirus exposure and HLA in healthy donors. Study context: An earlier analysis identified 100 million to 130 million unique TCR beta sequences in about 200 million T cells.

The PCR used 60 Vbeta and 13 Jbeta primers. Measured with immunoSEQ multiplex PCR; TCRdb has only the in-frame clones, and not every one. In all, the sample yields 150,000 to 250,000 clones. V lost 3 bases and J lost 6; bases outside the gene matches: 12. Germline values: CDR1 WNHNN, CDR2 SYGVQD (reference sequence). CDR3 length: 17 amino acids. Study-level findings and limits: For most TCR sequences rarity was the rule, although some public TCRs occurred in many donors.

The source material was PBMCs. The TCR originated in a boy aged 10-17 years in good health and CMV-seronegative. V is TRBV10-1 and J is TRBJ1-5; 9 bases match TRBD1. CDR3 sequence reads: CASSDILGGTGFQPQHF. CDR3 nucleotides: TGCGCCAGCAGTGATATCCTGGGGGGGACAGGGTTTCAGCCCCAGCATTTT.